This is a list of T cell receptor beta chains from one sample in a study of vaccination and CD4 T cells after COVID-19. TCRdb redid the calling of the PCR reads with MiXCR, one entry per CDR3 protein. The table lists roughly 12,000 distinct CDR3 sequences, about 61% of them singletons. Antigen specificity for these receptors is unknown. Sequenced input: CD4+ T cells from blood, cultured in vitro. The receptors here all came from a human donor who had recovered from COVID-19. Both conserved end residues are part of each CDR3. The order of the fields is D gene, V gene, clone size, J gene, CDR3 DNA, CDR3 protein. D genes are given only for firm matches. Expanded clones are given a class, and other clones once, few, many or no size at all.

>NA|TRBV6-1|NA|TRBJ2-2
TGTGCCAGCAAGACTAGATTCACCGGGGAGCTGTTTTTT
CASKTRFTGELFF
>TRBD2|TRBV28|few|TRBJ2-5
TGTGCCAGCAGTAAGAGGACTAGCGGGATCCAGACCCAGTACTTC
CASSKRTSGIQTQYF
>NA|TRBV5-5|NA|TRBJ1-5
TGTGCCAGCAGCAAGGGACATGCTAGCAATCAGCCCCAGCATTTT
CASSKGHASNQPQHF
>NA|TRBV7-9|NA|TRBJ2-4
TGTGCCAGCAGCCCACCTCGACAGGCCCTATCGTACTTC
CASSPPRQALSYF
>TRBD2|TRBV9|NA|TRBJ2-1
TGTGCCAGCAGCTCTTCTAGCGGAGCCTACAATGAGCAGTTCTTC
CASSSSSGAYNEQFF
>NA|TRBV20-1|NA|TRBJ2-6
TGCAGTGCTAGCCGGTCTAACTCTGGGGCCAACGTCCTGACTTTC
CSASRSNSGANVLTF
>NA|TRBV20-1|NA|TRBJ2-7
TGCAGTGCTGGGGAGGGGGCGTACGAGCAGTACTTC
CSAGEGAYEQYF
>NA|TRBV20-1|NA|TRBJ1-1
TGCAGTGCTAGAGTTTTTCTAGAGCTGAACACTGAAGCTTTCTTT
CSARVFLELNTEAFF
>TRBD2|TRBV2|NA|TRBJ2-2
TGTGCCAGCAGTAGCACCCCCGGGGGGACTCGTCCCGGGGAGCTGTTTTTT
CASSSTPGGTRPGELFF
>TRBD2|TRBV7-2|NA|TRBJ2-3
TGTGCCAGCAGCTACGTAGCGGGAGGCAGCACAGATACGCAGTATTTT
CASSYVAGGSTDTQYF
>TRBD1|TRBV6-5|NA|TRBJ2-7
TGTGCCAGCAGTTCCCCTAGGACAGGGGTCCGGGCATGGACCTACGAGCAGTACTTC
CASSSPRTGVRAWTYEQYF
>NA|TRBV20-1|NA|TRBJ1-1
TGCAGTGCTAGAGGCCACCGGGAGACTGAAGCTTTCTTT
CSARGHRETEAFF
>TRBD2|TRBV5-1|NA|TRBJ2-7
TGCGCCAGCAGCTTAGGGACTAGCGATGGGGTATACGAGCAGTACTTC
CASSLGTSDGVYEQYF
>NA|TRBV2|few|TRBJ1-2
TGTGCCAGCAGTGAATTATCAGGACCCTATGGCTACACCTTC
CASSELSGPYGYTF
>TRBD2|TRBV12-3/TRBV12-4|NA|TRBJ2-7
TGTGCCAGCAGTAGCGGGATACCCTACGAGCAGTACTTC
CASSSGIPYEQYF
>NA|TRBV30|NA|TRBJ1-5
TGTGCCTGGAGTGGTGTGGGGGCATCTCAGCCCCAGCATTTT
CAWSGVGASQPQHF
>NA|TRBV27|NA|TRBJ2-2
TGTGCCAGCAGTTTAGGAGCTGCGAACACCGGGGAGCTGTTTTTT
CASSLGAANTGELFF
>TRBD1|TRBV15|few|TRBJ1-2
TGTGCCACCAGCAGGAATACAGGGGCTAACTATGGCTACACCTTC
CATSRNTGANYGYTF
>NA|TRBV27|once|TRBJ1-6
TGTGCCAGTCAAGGCGGAAATTCACCCCTCCACTTT
CASQGGNSPLHF
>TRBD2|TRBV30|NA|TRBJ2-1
TGTGCCTGGAGTGTAAGGAGGGCTAGCGGAGACCCGAAGTTCTTC
CAWSVRRASGDPKFF
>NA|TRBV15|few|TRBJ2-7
TGTGCCACCAGCAGAACGGCGGGTGAGCAGTACTTC
CATSRTAGEQYF
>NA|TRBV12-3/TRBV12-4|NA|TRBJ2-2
TGTGCCAGCAGCCGCAGGTCGGCCGGGGAGCTGTTTTTT
CASSRRSAGELFF
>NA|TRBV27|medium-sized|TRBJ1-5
TGTGCCAGCAGTTTCAGCAGACAGGTTGGGCCCCAGCATTTT
CASSFSRQVGPQHF
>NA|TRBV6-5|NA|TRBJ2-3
TGTGCCAGCAGTTTAGGCGGGCGGACAGATACGCAGTATTTT
CASSLGGRTDTQYF
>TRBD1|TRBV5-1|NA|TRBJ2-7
TGCGCCAGCAGCTTGACAGGGGACCCCTACGAGCAGTACTTC
CASSLTGDPYEQYF
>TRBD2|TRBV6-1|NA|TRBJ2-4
TGTGCCAGCAGACGCACTAGCGGGAGAAACATTCAGTACTTC
CASRRTSGRNIQYF
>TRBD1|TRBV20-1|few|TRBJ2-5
TGCAGTGCTAGAGATCCAACAGGGGGCGGGGAGACCCAGTACTTC
CSARDPTGGGETQYF
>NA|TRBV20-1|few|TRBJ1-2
TGCAGTGCTAGAGAATTGACAACGTTTGAACTTGGCTACACCTTC
CSARELTTFELGYTF
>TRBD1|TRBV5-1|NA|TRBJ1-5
TGCGCCAGCAGCTTGGAGGGACAGAGCAATCAGCCCCAGCATTTT
CASSLEGQSNQPQHF
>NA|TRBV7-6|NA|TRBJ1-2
TGTGCCAGCAGCTTGCCCCCCGTTGGCTACACCTTC
CASSLPPVGYTF
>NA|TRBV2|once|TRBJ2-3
TGTGCCAGCAGTGAAGAGAGTGCAGATACGCAGTATTTT
CASSEESADTQYF
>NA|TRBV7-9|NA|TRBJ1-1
TGTGCCAGCAGCCCTCGGACAGAAAACACTGAAGCTTTCTTT
CASSPRTENTEAFF
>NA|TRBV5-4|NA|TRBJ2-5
TGTGCCAGCAGCTTGGGCCATAGCTCCCTCTTCGGAGAGACCCAGTACTTC
CASSLGHSSLFGETQYF
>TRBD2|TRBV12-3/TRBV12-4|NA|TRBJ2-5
TGTGCCAGCAGTACACGGACTAGCGGGAGGCTTGGGGAGACCCAGTACTTC
CASSTRTSGRLGETQYF
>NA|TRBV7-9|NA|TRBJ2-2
TGTGCCAGCAGCTTAGTTGACATAACCGGGGAGCTGTTTTTT
CASSLVDITGELFF
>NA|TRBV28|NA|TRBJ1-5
TGTGCCAGCAGCTACGAAAGGAGGGATCAGCCCCAGCATTTT
CASSYERRDQPQHF
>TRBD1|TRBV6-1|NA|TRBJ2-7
TGTGCCAGCAGTCGATCACCGGGACAGGGTTCCCACGAGCAGTACTTC
CASSRSPGQGSHEQYF
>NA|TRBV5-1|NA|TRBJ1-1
TGCGCCAGCAGCTTGGTGGTGGGGCGCGACACTGAAGCTTTCTTT
CASSLVVGRDTEAFF
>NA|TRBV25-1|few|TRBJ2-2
TGTGCCAGCAGTGGACAACAGGGAGCCGGGGAGCTGTTTTTT
CASSGQQGAGELFF
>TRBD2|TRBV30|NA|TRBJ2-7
TGTGCCTGGAGCGACGGGAGGAACGAGCAGTACTTC
CAWSDGRNEQYF
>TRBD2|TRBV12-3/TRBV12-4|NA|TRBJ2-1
TGTGCCAGCAGTTTATTGGGGACTAGCAATGAGCAGTTCTTC
CASSLLGTSNEQFF
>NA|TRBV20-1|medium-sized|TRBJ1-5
TGCAGTGCCGTCGAGGGAGGGCAGCCCCAGCATTTT
CSAVEGGQPQHF
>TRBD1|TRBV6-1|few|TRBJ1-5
TGTGCCAGCCGGACAGGTCACAATCAGCCCCAGCATTTT
CASRTGHNQPQHF
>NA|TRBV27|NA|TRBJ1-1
TGTGCCAGCAGTTCCACCACCGGTGGCACTGAAGCTTTCTTT
CASSSTTGGTEAFF
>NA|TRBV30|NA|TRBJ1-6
TGTGCCTGGAGTGTACGGGGGACATTAAATTCACCCCTCCACTTT
CAWSVRGTLNSPLHF
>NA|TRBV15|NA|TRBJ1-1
TGTGCCACCAGCAGAAAGGCGGACACTGAAGCTTTCTTT
CATSRKADTEAFF
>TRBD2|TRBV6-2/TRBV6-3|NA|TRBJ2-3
TGTGCCAGCAGTTGGGGACTAGCGGGAGGACAGGATACGCAGTATTTT
CASSWGLAGGQDTQYF
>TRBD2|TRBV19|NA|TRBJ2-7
TGTGCCAGTAGTAGCGGGAGTCTCTACGAGCAGTACTTC
CASSSGSLYEQYF
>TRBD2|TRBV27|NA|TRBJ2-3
TGTGCCAGCGGCGGGAGGGCCGTAGATACGCAGTATTTT
CASGGRAVDTQYF
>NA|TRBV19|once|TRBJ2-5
TGTGCCAGTAGTATAGGGGGATTTCAAGAGACCCAGTACTTC
CASSIGGFQETQYF
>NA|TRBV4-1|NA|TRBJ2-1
TGCGCCAGCACCACAACAGGGTCGAGAAATGAGCAGTTCTTC
CASTTTGSRNEQFF
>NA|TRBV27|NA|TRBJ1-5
TGTGCCAGCAGTTTACTCCACAATCAGCCCCAGCATTTT
CASSLLHNQPQHF